The rows below give T cell receptor beta chains drawn from one sample of a study of T cells in Graves' hyperthyroidism and ophthalmopathy. TCRdb fed the multiplex PCR reads into MiXCR, producing one record per CDR3 protein. Here the sample spans 220,000 or so distinct CDR3 sequences, around 15% being singletons. Sequenced: blood. These receptors were collected from a woman aged 18 to 35 with Graves' ophthalmopathy. Each CDR3 is given with its conserved first and last residue. Fields, in order: CDR3 protein, CDR3 DNA, V gene, J gene, clone size, D gene. A D gene is named only where the DNA matches it firmly. The size of a clone is reported for some rows only, either as once, few or many, or as a class for expanded clones.

CASSQESVEYGSDGYTF	TGCGCCAGCAGCCAAGAGAGTGTCGAGTACGGCTCAGATGGCTACACCTTC	TRBV4-3	TRBJ1-2	NA	NA
CASSRTSGSADTQYF	TGTGCCAGCAGCCGGACTAGCGGGAGTGCAGATACGCAGTATTTT	TRBV6-1	TRBJ2-3	NA	TRBD2
CASSSKTGRNPFSGANVLTF	TGTGCCAGCAGCTCGAAGACAGGCAGAAACCCATTTTCTGGGGCCAACGTCCTGACTTTC	TRBV7-2	TRBJ2-6	many	NA
CSVSPKGVGTEAFF	TGCAGCGTTAGCCCCAAGGGTGTGGGGACTGAAGCTTTCTTT	TRBV29-1	TRBJ1-1	once	NA
CASSHGRAEYNEQFF	TGTGCCAGCAGCCACGGGAGGGCCGAATACAATGAGCAGTTCTTC	TRBV14	TRBJ2-1	many	TRBD2
CSARALAYQTQYF	TGCAGTGCTAGAGCCCTCGCCTATCAGACCCAGTACTTC	TRBV20-1	TRBJ2-5	many	NA
CASSLVPQGLNYGYTF	TGTGCCAGCAGCTTAGTCCCCCAGGGACTAAACTATGGCTACACCTTC	TRBV11-2	TRBJ1-2	many	NA
CASRTENQETQYF	TGTGCCAGCAGAACGGAAAACCAAGAGACCCAGTACTTC	TRBV12-3/TRBV12-4	TRBJ2-5	many	NA
CSARDRREQGMNTEAFF	TGCAGTGCTAGAGATCGTCGGGAGCAAGGCATGAACACTGAAGCTTTCTTT	TRBV20-1	TRBJ1-1	many	NA
CSVERVWTGRSSYEQYF	TGCAGCGTTGAAAGGGTCTGGACAGGGAGGTCATCCTACGAGCAGTACTTC	TRBV29-1	TRBJ2-7	many	TRBD1
CASSLSVVGLYNEQFF	TGTGCCAGCAGTTTAAGTGTGGTAGGCCTGTACAATGAGCAGTTCTTC	TRBV12-3/TRBV12-4	TRBJ2-1	many	NA
CASSPRQGNTGELFF	TGTGCCAGCTCACCCCGACAGGGGAACACCGGGGAGCTGTTTTTT	TRBV18	TRBJ2-2	many	TRBD1
CASSLDRDSYEQYF	TGCGCCAGCAGCCTGGACAGGGACTCCTACGAGCAGTACTTC	TRBV4-1	TRBJ2-7	few	TRBD1
CSVGLAGEETQYF	TGCAGTGTGGGACTAGCGGGGGAAGAGACCCAGTACTTC	TRBV20-1	TRBJ2-5	NA	TRBD2
CASSEARLTSKGFTEAFF	TGTGCCAGCAGTGAAGCCAGGCTAACTTCTAAGGGGTTCACTGAAGCTTTCTTT	TRBV2	TRBJ1-1	once	NA
CSASTETYEQYF	TGCAGTGCTTCGACGGAGACCTACGAGCAGTACTTC	TRBV20-1	TRBJ2-7	many	NA
CASSLGTGWSTYEQYF	TGTGCCAGCTCACTCGGGACTGGATGGTCTACCTACGAGCAGTACTTC	TRBV18	TRBJ2-7	few	NA
CASSYAGEQYF	TGTGCCAGCAGTTACGCGGGCGAGCAGTACTTC	TRBV6-5	TRBJ2-7	many	NA
CASSEGNEQFF	TGTGCCAGCAGTGAAGGGAATGAGCAGTTCTTC	TRBV2	TRBJ2-1	many	NA
CASSYRSYQETQYF	TGTGCCAGCAGCTACAGGAGCTACCAAGAGACCCAGTACTTC	TRBV28	TRBJ2-5	NA	NA
CASSLEQGNTQYF	TGTGCCAGCAGCTTAGAACAGGGGAATACGCAGTATTTT	TRBV7-6	TRBJ2-3	many	TRBD1
CATSVAGQGSQETQYF	TGTGCCACCAGTGTCGCCGGACAGGGCTCCCAAGAGACCCAGTACTTC	TRBV24-1	TRBJ2-5	many	TRBD1
CASSHRTGDAFTDTQYF	TGTGCCAGTAGTCACCGGACAGGGGACGCTTTCACAGATACGCAGTATTTT	TRBV19	TRBJ2-3	many	TRBD1
CASSNSVAEGDDNEQFF	TGTGCCAGCAGTAACAGCGTAGCAGAGGGAGACGACAATGAGCAGTTCTTC	TRBV9	TRBJ2-1	many	NA
CAWSRLLGLAGIQETQYF	TGTGCCTGGAGTCGACTCCTTGGACTAGCGGGTATCCAAGAGACCCAGTACTTC	TRBV30	TRBJ2-5	many	TRBD2
CAGQGGSNTGELFF	TGTGCCGGCCAGGGAGGATCGAACACCGGGGAGCTGTTTTTT	TRBV30	TRBJ2-2	few	NA
CASSQYGTSGEGTQYF	TGTGCCAGCAGCCAATACGGGACTAGCGGCGAGGGTACGCAGTATTTT	TRBV3-1	TRBJ2-3	many	TRBD2
CSAVSENQPQHF	TGCAGTGCTGTGAGTGAGAATCAGCCCCAGCATTTT	TRBV20-1	TRBJ1-5	many	NA
CASNLASGYTDTQYF	TGTGCCAGCAATCTGGCTAGCGGATACACAGATACGCAGTATTTT	TRBV9	TRBJ2-3	NA	TRBD2
CSAVFSHSNSPLHF	TGCAGTGCTGTTTTTTCCCACTCTAATTCACCCCTCCACTTT	TRBV20-1	TRBJ1-6	few	NA
CSVRRRDAYNEQFF	TGCAGCGTGAGGAGGCGGGACGCCTACAATGAGCAGTTCTTC	TRBV29-1	TRBJ2-1	many	NA
CASREQGFSNQPQHF	TGTGCCAGCAGGGAACAGGGTTTTAGCAATCAGCCCCAGCATTTT	TRBV2	TRBJ1-5	many	NA
CASRVQGPYEQYF	TGTGCCAGCAGAGTACAGGGCCCCTACGAGCAGTACTTC	TRBV2	TRBJ2-7	NA	NA
CASSLNRGGQPQHF	TGTGCCAGCAGCCTTAACAGGGGTGGTCAGCCCCAGCATTTT	TRBV3-1	TRBJ1-5	many	TRBD1
CAISPGQGYEQYF	TGTGCCATCAGCCCGGGACAGGGGTACGAGCAGTACTTC	TRBV10-3	TRBJ2-7	many	TRBD1
CASSLVPRNTEAFF	TGTGCCAGCAGCTTGGTGCCAAGGAACACTGAAGCTTTCTTT	TRBV7-2	TRBJ1-1	many	NA
CASSQLRTSGSVDTQYF	TGTGCCAGCAGCCAACTTAGGACTAGCGGGAGCGTAGATACGCAGTATTTT	TRBV3-1	TRBJ2-3	many	TRBD2
CASSLEGPYGYTF	TGTGCCAGCAGCTTGGAGGGGCCCTATGGCTACACCTTC	TRBV11-2	TRBJ1-2	NA	NA
CASSEQLIQETQYF	TGCGCCAGCAGCGAACAACTAATACAAGAGACCCAGTACTTC	TRBV5-1	TRBJ2-5	few	NA
CAISAGQQETQYF	TGTGCCATCAGCGCAGGACAGCAAGAGACCCAGTACTTC	TRBV10-3	TRBJ2-5	many	NA
CSARPTRRRGFSVNQPQHF	TGCAGTGCTAGACCTACCCGTCGTCGGGGGTTTTCCGTCAATCAGCCCCAGCATTTT	TRBV20-1	TRBJ1-5	many	NA